This T cell receptor (beta chain) was sequenced for a study of T cells in Graves' hyperthyroidism and ophthalmopathy. Findings of the study overall: Expanded thyroid clonotypes (above 0.001) were mostly also found in blood.

This clonotype has a count of ten or more. Its antigen is not identified. Template material for amplifying TCR beta CDR3 regions consisted of RNA transcripts. The HTBI set primed first-round TCR CDR3 RT-PCR. A single record per CDR3 protein comes from TCRdb applying MiXCR to the multiplex PCR reads. Of about 290,000 distinct CDR3 sequences listed, around 13% are singletons. The sequence was collected from a woman aged 40 to 50 with Graves' hyperthyroidism. Sequencing was performed on blood.

DNA for the CDR3: TGTGCCAGCAGCTTAAGGAGCGGCTCCTACGAGCAGTACTTC. Protein: CASSLRSGSYEQYF. The rearrangement links TRBV11-2 to TRBJ2-7, with a tentative D call TRBD2 (5 bases). Trimming cost V 2 bases and J 0 bases, with 8 bases left between them. This CDR3 has 14 residues. Germline CDR1 reads SGHAT; CDR2 reads FQNNGV.